Below, one T cell receptor beta chain is given with its context. Under the authors' procedure: Reference gene primers were amplified, and this amplification served to estimate nucleated cell counts. Sequenced by immunoSEQ multiplex PCR; TCRdb stores in-frame clones only, minus some. V and J calls plus clone size are reproduced from that table; the DNA served to infer D and trimming. The top ten hold around a sixth of the sample, which has over 60,000 clones, about 80% seen once. This sample was taken from a study of blood T cell repertoires in COVID-19. The V gene lost 1 base and the J gene lost 4 bases, with 7 bases spanning the gap. Looked up from germline, CDR1 is LGHNA and CDR2 is YNFKEQ. The CDR3 spans 13 residues.

Input material: peripheral blood. This receptor was taken from a human donor in a cohort sampled during active COVID-19. V usage is TRBV4-2 and J usage is TRBJ1-1; D is undetermined. The CDR3 region has the DNA TGTGCCAGCAGCCAAGTGTCAGGCACTGAAGCTTTCTTT. It specifies CASSQVSGTEAFF.